This T cell receptor beta chain emerged from a study of T cells after yellow fever vaccination. Study summary: It was SMART-Seq v4 Ultra Low Input that prepared the fractions with low cell numbers.

Study-level results: Contamination of FACS-sorted repertoires by abundant clonotypes from the bulk population could occur. A minor fraction of clonotypes spanned both CD4 and CD8 compartments. Booster sampling recovered most clones from primary vaccination (roughly 97% CD4, over 75% CD8).

TCRdb analysed the 5' RACE reads with MiXCR anew, one entry per CDR3 protein. This sample has roughly 500,000 distinct CDR3 sequences, with approximately 21% found just once. Points on this clonotype: Its antigen is not known.

This CDR3 spans 13 amino acids. V was clipped by 5 bases and J by 3 bases, with 8 bases between them. Germline CDR1 is MNHEY and CDR2 is SMNVEV (reference sequence). The V gene is TRBV27, the J gene TRBJ1-3; D not resolved. This receptor was taken from a man aged 30 to 39 who received the YFV17D yellow fever vaccine. The sample here was PBMCs, taken 15 days after the yellow fever booster vaccination. Here the CDR3 reads CASSQGFGNTIYF. The CDR3 DNA reads TGTGCCAGCAGTCAAGGATTTGGAAACACCATATATTTT.